Listed below are T cell receptor beta chains from one sample, sequenced in a study of human T cells and chemical hapten exposure. MiXCR, applied by TCRdb to the RACE reads, yields one record per CDR3 protein. Counted here are approximately 160,000 distinct CDR3 sequences, around 30% occurring once; the ten biggest clones make up under 2.5%. Source: whole blood, taken in connection with sensitization to the hapten diphenylcyclopropenone (DPC). These receptors all stem from a woman aged 18-35 years with alopecia areata. Some clones in this sample may be carry-over from other donors' samples. CDR3s include the opening cysteine and the closing phenylalanine or tryptophan. Clone size is stated in some rows and not others, as once, few, many or a class when expanded.

>TRBJ1-6|TRBV6-5|few
CASSYGPLYSPLHF
>TRBJ2-7|TRBV29-1|-
CSVEGQGPPYEQYF
>TRBJ2-7|TRBV7-2|many
CASSHTSGGNYEQYF
>TRBJ2-7|TRBV20-1|-
CSATGDEGEQYF
>TRBJ2-2|TRBV7-2|-
CASSPIRGRGGELFF
>TRBJ1-5|TRBV4-2|-
CASNGEDQGYQPQHF
>TRBJ2-1|TRBV6-6|-
CASSGYIRDNEQFF
>TRBJ2-7|TRBV15|-
CATSLEGPGLHEQYF
>TRBJ1-1|TRBV5-6|-
CASSGTWGTEAFF
>TRBJ1-1|TRBV7-2|-
CASSTRRETEAFF
>TRBJ2-2|TRBV9|-
CASSFRGQTGELFF
>TRBJ2-5|TRBV29-1|few
CSVASGETQYF
>TRBJ1-3|TRBV7-9|-
CATRAGNTIYF
>TRBJ2-5|TRBV28|-
CASRPRSYQETQYF
>TRBJ2-5|TRBV20-1|few
CSAPRGGEETQYF
>TRBJ1-1|TRBV29-1|-
CSVEKVQGTEAFF
>TRBJ1-4|TRBV4-1|-
CASSQVGQKNEKLFF
>TRBJ2-1|TRBV6-2/TRBV6-3|-
CASRKEGLGYNEQFF
>TRBJ2-5|TRBV9|many
CASSVSSGIETQYF
>TRBJ2-1|TRBV4-3|few
CASSQDHLRGVKQFF
>TRBJ1-4|TRBV7-9|few
CASTLQGIDEKLFF
>TRBJ2-1|TRBV20-1|-
CSARALGLQYNEQFF
>TRBJ2-1|TRBV21-1|-
CASSNLADHYNEQFF
>TRBJ2-7|TRBV2|-
CASSAQGRGPYEQYF
>TRBJ2-1|TRBV28|few
CASSLKLLLLDEQFF
>TRBJ2-7|TRBV25-1|few
CASSDAPDGPWEQYF
>TRBJ1-5|TRBV12-3/TRBV12-4|-
CASSLTHQPQHF
>TRBJ1-5|TRBV6-5|-
CASSDRANQPQHF
>TRBJ2-7|TRBV15|-
CATSREGQAYEQYF
>TRBJ1-2|TRBV29-1|-
CSVVDLDRGLVGYTF
>TRBJ2-3|TRBV7-9|-
CASSWGLRTSTDTQYF
>TRBJ1-4|TRBV2|few
CASSEQGLAREKLFF
>TRBJ1-1|TRBV7-9|-
CASSSQVGSGLNTEAFF
>TRBJ2-1|TRBV6-5|-
CASTLGAGLGSNEQFF
>TRBJ2-3|TRBV29-1|-
CSARTGTDTQYF
>TRBJ2-5|TRBV4-2|-
CASSLGELAGRLQETQYF
>TRBJ1-1|TRBV7-3|-
CASSMNLNTEAFF
>TRBJ1-1|TRBV29-1|-
CSPGVPNTEAFF
>TRBJ1-4|TRBV27|few
CASSSGVSSYEKLFF
>TRBJ2-5|TRBV7-3|-
CASSSTPAVAQYF
>TRBJ1-2|TRBV29-1|many
CSVDRQGLANYGYTF
>TRBJ2-3|TRBV4-2|-
CASSQVVAGGDTKYF
>TRBJ2-1|TRBV27|-
CASSTPGQGYNEQFF
>TRBJ1-6|TRBV6-5|-
CASSWTGPNSPLHF
>TRBJ2-7|TRBV5-1|-
CASSVEVSILYEQYF
>TRBJ2-7|TRBV7-2|-
CASSPPFLFYEQYF
>TRBJ2-5|TRBV6-5|few
CASKPLAGWETQYF
>TRBJ1-1|TRBV10-3|-
CAIRARGPEAFF
>TRBJ2-5|TRBV29-1|many
CSVEARGARETQYF